This TCR beta chain derives from a study of blood T cell repertoires in COVID-19. Assay: immunoSEQ multiplex PCR; the TCRdb copy retains only in-frame clones and omits some. The table records 280,000 or so clones, 70% to 90% of them present only once. V was pared by 5 bases and J by 4 bases, with 8 bases between. Germline V gene lookup returns CDR1 SGHVS and CDR2 FNYEAQ. The CDR3 is 13 residues long. The sequence was obtained from a man under 40 who had recovered from COVID-19. The material sequenced was PBMCs or T cells enriched from blood (not recorded which). This sequence joins TRBV7-6 and TRBJ2-2; D is uncertain. The CDR3 protein is CASSPRSTGELFF. In DNA, the CDR3 is TGTGCCAGCAGCCCACGGTCCACCGGGGAGCTGTTTTTT.